The 29 T cell receptor beta chains given below trace back to one sample, sequenced in a study of CD8 T cells in Susac syndrome. Reverse transcription of about 0.5 to 1 ug RNA used random hexamers. TCRdb recomputed calls from the immunoSEQ multiplex PCR reads with MiXCR, one row per CDR3 protein. This table has about 190,000 distinct CDR3 sequences, about 95% appearing once. The specimen sequenced was CD4+ T cells from PBMCs. The receptor source for this set is a human donor in good health.

This chain connects TRBV12-3 or TRBV12-4 to TRBJ1-2; D unresolved. This CDR3 is built from 12 residues. V lost 5 bases and J lost 2, with 6 bases in between. The CDR3 DNA reads as TGTGCCAGCAGTACCAGAAACTATGGCTACACCTTC. This gives the protein CASSTRNYGYTF.

The CDR3 DNA is TGCAGTGCTAGTTTTCCAGCGGGTTCCTACAATGAGCAGTTCTTC. It is translated as CSASFPAGSYNEQFF. The genes are TRBV20-1 and TRBJ2-1, with D perhaps TRBD2 (6 bases). Germline lookup yields CDR1 DFQATT and CDR2 SNEGSKA (reference sequence). Deletions cut 3 bases from V and 1 base from J, with 13 bases between. The CDR3 loop spans 15 amino acids.

The V and J genes are TRBV4-1 and TRBJ2-4; D possibly corresponds to TRBD2 (5 bases). Deletions cut 0 bases from V and 2 bases from J, with 14 bases between. The CDR3 length is 17 residues. Germline CDR1 reads MGHRA; CDR2 reads YSYEKL. CDR3 residues: CASSQEVGEIPKNIQYF. The CDR3 DNA follows: TGCGCCAGCAGCCAAGAGGTTGGGGAGATCCCCAAAAACATTCAGTACTTC.

The chain recombines TRBV7-9 with TRBJ1-6, with 7 bases that match TRBD1. J gave up 0 bases and V 6 bases, and 2 bases lay outside the gene matches. The germline CDR1 and CDR2 sequences are SEHNR and FQNEAQ (reference sequence). The CDR3 runs 15 residues. CDR3 DNA: TGTGCCAGCAGATCAGGGGGCTCCTATAATTCACCCCTCCACTTT. Residues: CASRSGGSYNSPLHF.

The chain has TRBV27 and TRBJ1-5; the match to TRBD1 covers 9 bases. The CDR3 runs 16 residues. Trimming cost V 6 bases and J 6 bases; bases outside gene matches: 12. Per the germline V gene, CDR1 is MNHEY and CDR2 is SMNVEV (reference sequence). The CDR3 region has the DNA TGTGCCAGCAGCTTAGCGGGACAGGGCCCCGGTCAGCCCCAGCATTTT. Protein sequence: CASSLAGQGPGQPQHF.

The chain carries TRBV20-1 and TRBJ2-3, with TRBD2 matching 12 bases. Germline CDR1 is DFQATT and CDR2 is SNEGSKA (reference sequence). This CDR3 has 15 amino acids. V shed 3 bases and J 3 bases; nucleotides not matched to a gene: 4. The CDR3 sequence: CSARQLAGGTDTQYF. The CDR3 coding sequence is TGCAGTGCTAGGCAGCTAGCGGGAGGGACAGATACGCAGTATTTT.

This rearrangement joins TRBV6-5 to TRBJ2-5, with unresolved D. CDR3 length: 12 residues. V was shortened by 9 bases and J by 1 base, with 9 bases between the two germline ends. Per germline, CDR1 MNHEY and CDR2 SVGAGI. CDR3 amino acids: CASRGPQETQYF. In DNA, the CDR3 is TGTGCCAGTCGTGGTCCCCAAGAGACCCAGTACTTC.

The chain combines TRBV29-1 with TRBJ2-6; tentatively, D is TRBD1 or TRBD2 (5 bases each). Germline values: CDR1 SQVTM, CDR2 ANQGSEA. This CDR3 comprises 17 residues. Between the trimmed V and J ends, which lost 4 bases and 0 bases, there was a span of 16 bases. This CDR3 is CSVASGTVGSGANVLTF. In DNA form, the CDR3 reads TGCAGCGTTGCCTCAGGGACGGTCGGCTCTGGGGCCAACGTCCTGACTTTC.

The genes are TRBV15 and TRBJ2-1; TRBD2 is a possible D gene (6 bases). The CDR3 covers 20 residues. Between the trimmed V and J ends, which lost 0 bases and 3 bases, there was a span of 24 bases. Germline V gene data show CDR1 as LNHNV and CDR2 as YYDKDF (reference sequence). As DNA, the CDR3 is TGTGCCACCAGCAGAGATAGCCAGAGTGGGTCAACGGGAGACTACAATGAGCAGTTCTTC. It codes for CATSRDSQSGSTGDYNEQFF.

This sequence joins TRBV27 and TRBJ1-2; 8 bases agree with TRBD1. The CDR3 sequence is 16 residues long. The V and J ends lost 8 bases and 4 bases, in that order; junction bases with no gene match: 15. Germline V gene sequence: CDR1 MNHEY, CDR2 SMNVEV (reference sequence). CDR3 residues: CASWTGFLGPTYGYTF. CDR3 bases: TGTGCCAGCTGGACAGGGTTTCTTGGCCCGACCTATGGCTACACCTTC.

V and J are TRBV25-1 and TRBJ2-3, with 7 positions matching TRBD2. CDR3 length: 14 residues. After removal of 10 bases from V and 2 bases from J, the junction contained 9 bases not matched to a gene. CDR1 is MGHDK and CDR2 is SYGVNS in the germline V gene. CDR3 DNA: TGTGCCACCCTAGGCGGGAGAAACACAGATACGCAGTATTTT. It codes for CATLGGRNTDTQYF. Combining the CDR3 with reference TRBV25-1 and TRBJ2-3 gives the whole variable domain EADIYQTPRYLVIGTGKKITLECSQTMGHDKMYWYQQDPGMELHLIHYSYGVNSTEKGDLSSESTVSRIRTEHFPLTLESARPSHTSQYLCATLGGRNTDTQYFGPGTRLTVL.

The V gene is TRBV30, the J gene TRBJ2-1, with 7 nucleotides matching TRBD2. Germline-derived CDR1 and CDR2 are GTSNPN and SVGIG (reference sequence). Germline trimming cut 0 bases from V and 6 bases from J; bases unmatched to any gene: 11. The CDR3 has 16 amino acids. The CDR3, as DNA: TGTGCCTGGAGTGTACCCGGGGCTAGCGGATTCAATGAGCAGTTCTTC. Its protein is CAWSVPGASGFNEQFF.

The chain uses TRBV4-1 and TRBJ1-6; D might be TRBD1 (6 bases). Germline V gives CDR1 MGHRA, CDR2 YSYEKL. The CDR3 sequence is 15 residues long. Trimming stripped 1 base from V and 8 bases from J, with 12 bases between. CDR3 nucleotide sequence: TGCGCCAGCAGCCAAGCGGGGGGCCTGTATTCACCCCTCCACTTT. This gives the protein CASSQAGGLYSPLHF.

The V and J genes are TRBV7-8 and TRBJ2-1; D remains ambiguous. Trimming took off 5 bases at V and 5 bases at J, with 4 bases between the two ends. This CDR3 has 11 residues. Germline V gene data show CDR1 as SGHVS and CDR2 as FQNEAQ. CDR3 in amino acids: CASSPHNEQFF. The CDR3 DNA follows: TGTGCCAGCAGCCCTCACAATGAGCAGTTCTTC.

CDR3 DNA sequence: TGCGCCAGCAGCTTGGTTGCTGTAAAGGGGACCTACGAGCAGTACTTC. Translating gives CASSLVAVKGTYEQYF. V and J are TRBV5-1 and TRBJ2-7; D might be TRBD1 (5 bases). The CDR3 runs to 16 residues. The V end lost 0 bases, the J end lost 2 bases, and 15 bases lay between the germline ends. CDR1 is SGHRS and CDR2 is YFSETQ in the germline V gene.

The chain combines TRBV4-1 with TRBJ1-5, with TRBD1 as a possible D gene (5 bases). The germline gives CDR1 MGHRA, CDR2 YSYEKL. There are 17 residues in the CDR3. Trimming left V 0 bases short and J 0 bases short, with 12 bases between. The CDR3 coding sequence is TGCGCCAGCAGCCAAGATAATGGCGGGGGTAGCAATCAGCCCCAGCATTTT. It encodes CASSQDNGGGSNQPQHF.

The chain carries TRBV20-1 and TRBJ2-1, with D tentatively TRBD2 (6 bases). The CDR3 consists of 14 residues. Trimming left V 4 bases short and J 3 bases short, with 13 bases between. Germline V gene sequence: CDR1 DFQATT, CDR2 SNEGSKA (reference sequence). The CDR3: CSAIRDSYYNEQFF. The CDR3 nucleotides are TGCAGTGCTATAAGGGACTCTTACTACAATGAGCAGTTCTTC.

The chain links TRBV29-1 to TRBJ1-1; D may be TRBD1 (5 bases). V lost 0 bases and J lost 6, with 8 bases in between. This CDR3 contains 12 residues. Germline-derived CDR1 and CDR2 are SQVTM and ANQGSEA. The CDR3: CSVEDRVAEAFF. CDR3 coding DNA: TGCAGCGTTGAAGACAGGGTCGCTGAAGCTTTCTTT.

The V gene is TRBV12-3 or TRBV12-4, the J gene TRBJ1-1, with 7 bases lining up with TRBD1. The CDR3 is 14 residues long. Germline trimming cut 8 bases from V and 7 bases from J; bases unmatched to any gene: 13. The chain's CDR3 is CASFGQARSGEAFF. CDR3 DNA sequence: TGTGCCAGCTTTGGACAGGCCCGGTCGGGTGAAGCTTTCTTT.

The CDR3 bases are TGTGCCAGCAGCTCCACGGGACAGGGCTACAATGAGCAGTTCTTC. This encodes CASSSTGQGYNEQFF. The chain carries TRBV7-3 and TRBJ2-1; 9 bases are shared with TRBD1. The germline gives CDR1 SGHTA, CDR2 FQGTGA. The CDR3 has 15 residues. After removal of 4 bases from V and 3 bases from J, the junction contained 4 bases not matched to a gene.

The rearrangement joins TRBV15 to TRBJ1-3, with a tentative D call TRBD1 (5 bases). V dropped 6 bases and J dropped 2 bases, with 5 bases sitting between them. The CDR3 is 12 amino acids. Germline V lookup: CDR1 LNHNV, CDR2 YYDKDF (reference sequence). The CDR3 coding sequence is TGTGCCACCAGGACAGCTGGAAACACCATATATTTT. Its translation: CATRTAGNTIYF.

The V gene is TRBV27, the J gene TRBJ1-2, with D possibly being TRBD1 (6 bases). Germline V lookup: CDR1 MNHEY, CDR2 SMNVEV (reference sequence). V was clipped by 6 bases and J by 3 bases, with 14 bases between them. This CDR3 contains 14 residues. DNA of the CDR3: TGTGCCAGCAGAGGGGACACCACATACTATGGCTACACCTTC. It translates to CASRGDTTYYGYTF.

This chain uses TRBV10-3 with TRBJ2-2; D ambiguous. Germline V gene sequence: CDR1 ENHRY, CDR2 SYGVKD. V lost 4 bases and J 2 bases, leaving 8 bases between the germline ends. This CDR3 has 14 residues. The CDR3 loop reads CAISVRDNTGELFF. The DNA for the CDR3 is TGTGCCATCAGTGTCAGAGATAACACCGGGGAGCTGTTTTTT.

This rearrangement joins TRBV7-2 to TRBJ2-7; D unresolved. There are 13 residues in the CDR3. Trimming stripped 6 bases from V and 3 bases from J, with 12 bases between. Per the germline V gene, CDR1 is SGHTA and CDR2 is FQGNSA. DNA for the CDR3: TGTGCCAGCAGTCCCGACGGGTTCTACGAGCAGTACTTC. It codes for CASSPDGFYEQYF.

The chain carries TRBV24-1 and TRBJ2-2, with 8 nucleotides matching TRBD1. J lost 5 bases, V lost 5 bases, and 12 bases had no gene match. This CDR3 comprises 17 residues. The germline CDR1 and CDR2 sequences are KGHDR and SFDVKD. The CDR3 reads CATSVAPAGGRTGELFF. The CDR3, as DNA: TGTGCCACCAGTGTCGCTCCGGCAGGGGGCCGTACCGGGGAGCTGTTTTTT.

This chain connects TRBV11-2 to TRBJ2-3; D ambiguous. V was clipped by 7 bases and J by 0 bases, with 5 bases between them. The CDR3 covers 12 residues. In germline, CDR1 is SGHAT, CDR2 FQNNGV. DNA for the CDR3: TGTGCCAGCATGAAGAGCACAGATACGCAGTATTTT. Protein: CASMKSTDTQYF.

The rearrangement uses TRBV6-5 and TRBJ1-1; the D is unclear. CDR3 size: 14 residues. Germline V lookup: CDR1 MNHEY, CDR2 SVGAGI. With 5 bases removed from V and 0 bases from J, the gap between germline ends came to 10 bases. CDR3 DNA sequence: TGTGCCAGCAGTCTATCCAGGCTGAACACTGAAGCTTTCTTT. Its protein is CASSLSRLNTEAFF.

This chain links TRBV29-1 with TRBJ2-3, with 15 bases aligning to TRBD2. The junction had 3 bases not matched to a gene; V was cut back by 6 bases and J by 8 bases. The CDR3 consists of 13 residues. The germline CDR1 and CDR2 sequences are SQVTM and ANQGSEA. CDR3 region: CSVGLAGGSTQYF. The CDR3 DNA reads TGCAGCGTGGGACTAGCGGGGGGAAGTACGCAGTATTTT.

The chain recombines TRBV5-1 with TRBJ2-3; 12 positions match TRBD2. The CDR3 runs to 17 residues. The germline CDR1 and CDR2 sequences are SGHRS and YFSETQ. The ends lost 2 bases at V and 5 bases at J; junction bases unmatched: 9. This chain's CDR3 is CASSLVLAGGGQDTQYF. The CDR3 DNA follows: TGCGCCAGCAGCTTAGTTCTAGCGGGAGGGGGTCAAGATACGCAGTATTTT.